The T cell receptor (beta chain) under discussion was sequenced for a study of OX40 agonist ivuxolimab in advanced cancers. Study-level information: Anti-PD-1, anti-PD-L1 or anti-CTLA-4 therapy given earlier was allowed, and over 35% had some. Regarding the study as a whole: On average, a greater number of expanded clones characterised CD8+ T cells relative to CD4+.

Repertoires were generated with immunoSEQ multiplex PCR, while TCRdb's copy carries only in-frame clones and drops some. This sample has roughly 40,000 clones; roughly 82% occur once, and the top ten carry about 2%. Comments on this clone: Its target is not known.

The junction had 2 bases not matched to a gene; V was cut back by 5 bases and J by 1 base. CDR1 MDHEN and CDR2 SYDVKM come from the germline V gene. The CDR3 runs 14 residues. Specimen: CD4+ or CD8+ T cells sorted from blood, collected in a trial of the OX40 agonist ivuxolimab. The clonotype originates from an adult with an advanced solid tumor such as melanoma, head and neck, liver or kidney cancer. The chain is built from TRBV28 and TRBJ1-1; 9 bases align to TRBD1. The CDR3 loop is CASSLTGGNTEAFF. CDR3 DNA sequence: TGTGCCAGCAGTCTGACAGGGGGGAACACTGAAGCTTTCTTT. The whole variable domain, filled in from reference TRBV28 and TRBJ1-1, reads DVKVTQSSRYLVKRTGEKVFLECVQDMDHENMFWYRQDPGLGLRLIYFSYDVKMKEKGDIPEGYSVSREKKERFSLILESASTNQTSMYLCASSLTGGNTEAFFGQGTRLTVV.